The 9 T cell receptor beta chains below come from one sample, sequenced in a study of blood T cell repertoires in COVID-19. Sequenced by immunoSEQ multiplex PCR; TCRdb stores in-frame clones only, minus some. Of 91,000 or so clones listed, 90% to 95% are singletons. Input material: peripheral blood. Receptors originate from a woman in her forties or fifties in a cohort sampled during active COVID-19.

This clone has only a few counts. The CDR3 region is CASSLAGFSNTQYF. DNA of the CDR3: TGTGCCAGCAGCTTAGCGGGGTTTTCAAATACGCAGTATTTT. The genes are TRBV11-2 and TRBJ2-3; the D gene is possibly TRBD2 (5 bases). The germline CDR1 and CDR2 sequences are SGHAT and FQNNGV. Trimming took off 1 base at V and 7 bases at J, with 12 bases between the two ends. The CDR3 length is 14 residues. Variable domain in full (rest from reference TRBV11-2 and TRBJ2-3): EAGVAQSPRYKIIEKRQSVAFWCNPISGHATLYWYQQILGQGPKLLIQFQNNGVVDDSQLPKDRFSAERLKGVDSTLKIQPAKLEDSAVYLCASSLAGFSNTQYFGPGTRLTVL.

The rearrangement links TRBV6-2 or TRBV6-3 to TRBJ2-4, with D tentatively TRBD1 (6 bases). Per the germline V gene, CDR1 is MNHEY and CDR2 is SVGEGT. Trimming pared 4 bases from V and 9 bases from J, leaving 13 bases between. This CDR3 region has 13 residues. CDR3 nucleotides: TGTGCCAGCAGTTTACAGGGTGGCGGCATTCAGTACTTC. Translated: CASSLQGGGIQYF.

This clone was detected once. The rearrangement uses TRBV7-2 and TRBJ2-1; D is ambiguous. The CDR3 length is 13 residues. Between the trimmed V and J ends, which lost 1 base and 5 bases, there was a span of 6 bases. Germline CDR1 and CDR2: SGHTA and FQGNSA. CDR3 sequence reads: CASSLGQDNEQFF. In DNA, the CDR3 is TGTGCCAGCAGCTTAGGGCAGGACAATGAGCAGTTCTTC.

With regard to this clone: Germline is not matched at one junction end, which may reflect a read error. The chain has TRBV7-9 and TRBJ2-2; the D gene is possibly TRBD2 (6 bases). The CDR3 runs 16 residues. The germline V gene has CDR1 SEHNR and CDR2 FQNEAQ (reference sequence). CDR3 region: CASSLDAGMRTGELFF. The DNA of the CDR3 is TGTGCCAGCAGTTTAGACGCGGGGATGCGCACCGGGGAGCTGTTTTTT.

The gene calls are TRBV5-8 and TRBJ2-3; D unresolved. The germline CDR1 and CDR2 sequences are SGHTS and YDEGEE. This CDR3 region has 13 residues. Trimming stripped 4 bases from V and 2 bases from J, with 8 bases between. CDR3 nucleotides: TGTGCCAGCAGCCCCCAGAACACAGATACGCAGTATTTT. This encodes CASSPQNTDTQYF. The full variable domain, rest sourced from reference TRBV5-8 and TRBJ2-3, is EAGVTQSPTHLIKTRGQQATLRCSPISGHTSVYWYQQALGLGLQFLLWYDEGEERNRGNFPPRFSGRQFPNYSSELNVNALELEDSALYLCASSPQNTDTQYFGPGTRLTVL.

J is TRBJ2-1 and V is TRBV24-1, with 7 bases identical to TRBD2. J was trimmed by 9 bases and V by 9 bases; bases with no gene match: 13. Germline CDR1 and CDR2: KGHDR and SFDVKD. This CDR3 contains 14 residues. The CDR3 sequence: CATRGREEGIEQFF. CDR3 sequence (DNA): TGTGCCACCCGGGGGAGGGAGGAGGGGATTGAGCAGTTCTTC.

A word on this clone: At one boundary the junction diverges from the germline segment, which might be a read error. This chain connects TRBV5-4 to TRBJ2-7; 10 bases match TRBD1. The CDR3 consists of 12 residues. In germline, CDR1 is SGHNT, CDR2 YYREEE (reference sequence). DNA of the CDR3: TGTGCCAGCAGCTTACCGGGACAGGGGTTAGACTTC. Its translation is CASSLPGQGLDF.

The genes are TRBV29-1 and TRBJ1-1; maybe TRBD1 (6 bases). V was shortened by 7 bases and J by 3 bases, with 18 bases between the two germline ends. Germline CDR1 is SQVTM and CDR2 is ANQGSEA. The CDR3 consists of 14 residues. As DNA, the CDR3 is TGCAGCGGGGGTTACAGGGTTGAGGACACTGAAGCTTTCTTT. Residues: CSGGYRVEDTEAFF.

This chain connects TRBV6-5 to TRBJ2-5; D gene unclear. Per germline, CDR1 MNHEY and CDR2 SVGAGI. V was trimmed by 1 base and J by 1 base, leaving 7 bases between them. This CDR3 spans 14 amino acids. The CDR3 bases are TGTGCCAGCAGTTACTGGCGGCTCCAAGAGACCCAGTACTTC. Its translation: CASSYWRLQETQYF.